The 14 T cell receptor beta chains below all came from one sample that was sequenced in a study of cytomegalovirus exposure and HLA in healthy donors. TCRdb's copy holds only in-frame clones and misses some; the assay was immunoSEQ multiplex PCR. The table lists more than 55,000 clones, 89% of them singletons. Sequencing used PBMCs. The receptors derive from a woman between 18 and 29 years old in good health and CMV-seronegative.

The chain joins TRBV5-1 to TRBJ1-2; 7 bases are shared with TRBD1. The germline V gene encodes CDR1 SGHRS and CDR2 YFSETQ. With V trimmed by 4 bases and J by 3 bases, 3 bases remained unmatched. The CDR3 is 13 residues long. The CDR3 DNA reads TGCGCCAGCAGCCTCACAGGGGACTATGGCTACACCTTC. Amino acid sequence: CASSLTGDYGYTF.

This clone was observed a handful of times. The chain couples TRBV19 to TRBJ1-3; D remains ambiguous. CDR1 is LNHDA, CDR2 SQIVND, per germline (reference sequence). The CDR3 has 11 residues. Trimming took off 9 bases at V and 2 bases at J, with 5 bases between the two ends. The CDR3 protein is CASLAGNTIYF. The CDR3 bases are TGTGCCAGCCTAGCTGGAAACACCATATATTTT.

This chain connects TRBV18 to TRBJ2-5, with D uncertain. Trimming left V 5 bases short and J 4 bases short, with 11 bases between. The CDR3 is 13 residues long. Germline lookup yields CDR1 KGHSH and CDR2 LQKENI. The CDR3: CASSTTAAETQYF. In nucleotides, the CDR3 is TGTGCCAGCTCAACAACCGCGGCAGAGACCCAGTACTTC.

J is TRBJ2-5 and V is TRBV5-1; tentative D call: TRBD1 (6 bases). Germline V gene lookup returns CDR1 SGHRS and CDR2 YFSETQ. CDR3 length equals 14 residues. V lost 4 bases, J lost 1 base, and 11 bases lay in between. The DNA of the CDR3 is TGCGCCAGCAGCGAGAGGACAGCCCAAGAGACCCAGTACTTC. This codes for CASSERTAQETQYF.

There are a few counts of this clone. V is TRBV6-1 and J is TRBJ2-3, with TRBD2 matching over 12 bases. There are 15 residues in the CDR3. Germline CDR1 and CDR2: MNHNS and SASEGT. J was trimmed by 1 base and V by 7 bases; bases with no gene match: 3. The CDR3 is CASIRLAGGTDTQYF. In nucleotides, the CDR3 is TGTGCCAGCATAAGACTAGCGGGAGGCACAGATACGCAGTATTTT.

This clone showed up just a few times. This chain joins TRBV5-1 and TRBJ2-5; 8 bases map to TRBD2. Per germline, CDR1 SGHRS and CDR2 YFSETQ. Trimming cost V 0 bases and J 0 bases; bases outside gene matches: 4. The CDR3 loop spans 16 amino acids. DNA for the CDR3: TGCGCCAGCAGCTTGGTTATAGCGGGATACCAAGAGACCCAGTACTTC. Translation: CASSLVIAGYQETQYF.

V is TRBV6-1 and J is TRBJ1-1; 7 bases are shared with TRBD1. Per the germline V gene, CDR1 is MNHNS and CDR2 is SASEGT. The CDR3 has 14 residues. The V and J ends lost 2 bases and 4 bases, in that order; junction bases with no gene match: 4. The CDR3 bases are TGTGCCAGCAGTGAAACAGGGGCCCCCACTGAAGCTTTCTTT. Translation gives CASSETGAPTEAFF.

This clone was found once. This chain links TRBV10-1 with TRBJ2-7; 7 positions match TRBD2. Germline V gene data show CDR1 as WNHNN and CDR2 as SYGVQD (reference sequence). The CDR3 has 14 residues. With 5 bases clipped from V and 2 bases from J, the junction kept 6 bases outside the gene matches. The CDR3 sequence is CASSPGGNTYEQYF. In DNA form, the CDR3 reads TGCGCCAGCAGTCCGGGGGGTAACACCTACGAGCAGTACTTC.

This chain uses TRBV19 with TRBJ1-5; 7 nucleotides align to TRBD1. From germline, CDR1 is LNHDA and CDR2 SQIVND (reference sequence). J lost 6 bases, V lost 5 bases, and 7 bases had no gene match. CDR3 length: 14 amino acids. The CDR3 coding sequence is TGTGCCAGTAGTGGGCAGGGGGAAGTTCAGCCCCAGCATTTT. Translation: CASSGQGEVQPQHF.

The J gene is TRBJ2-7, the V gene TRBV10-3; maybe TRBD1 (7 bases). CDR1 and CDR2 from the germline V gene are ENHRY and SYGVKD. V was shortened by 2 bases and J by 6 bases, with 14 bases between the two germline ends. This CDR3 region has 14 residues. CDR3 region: CAISEAGQRGEQYF. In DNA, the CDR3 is TGTGCCATCAGTGAGGCGGGACAGAGGGGCGAGCAGTACTTC.

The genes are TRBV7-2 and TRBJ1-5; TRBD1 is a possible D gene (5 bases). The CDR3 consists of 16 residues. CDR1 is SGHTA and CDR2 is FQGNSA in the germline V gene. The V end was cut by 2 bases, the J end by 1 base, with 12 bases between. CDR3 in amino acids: CASSLLGRGSNQPQHF. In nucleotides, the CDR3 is TGTGCCAGCAGCTTATTAGGTCGGGGGAGCAATCAGCCCCAGCATTTT.

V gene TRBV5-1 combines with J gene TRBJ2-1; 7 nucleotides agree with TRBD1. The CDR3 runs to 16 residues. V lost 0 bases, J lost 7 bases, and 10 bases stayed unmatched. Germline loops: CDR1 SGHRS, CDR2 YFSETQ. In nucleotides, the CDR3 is TGCGCCAGCAGCTTGGGAGGCACCTTACAGGGGAATGAGCAGTTCTTC. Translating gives CASSLGGTLQGNEQFF.

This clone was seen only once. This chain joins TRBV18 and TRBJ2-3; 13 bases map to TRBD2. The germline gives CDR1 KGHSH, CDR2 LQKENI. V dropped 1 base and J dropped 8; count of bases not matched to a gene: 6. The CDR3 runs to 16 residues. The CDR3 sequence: CASSPRTSGGLATQYF. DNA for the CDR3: TGTGCCAGCTCACCACGGACTAGCGGGGGCCTCGCTACGCAGTATTTT.

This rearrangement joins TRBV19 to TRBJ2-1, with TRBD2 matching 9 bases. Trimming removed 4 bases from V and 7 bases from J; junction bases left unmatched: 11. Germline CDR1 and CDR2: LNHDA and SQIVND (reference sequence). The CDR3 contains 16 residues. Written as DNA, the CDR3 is TGTGCCAGTAGTACTCATCCTAGCGGGGTCGGGAATGAGCAGTTCTTC. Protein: CASSTHPSGVGNEQFF.